This TCR beta chain stems from a study of response to subunit inactivated influenza vaccine. Study-wide findings and caveats: Authors suggested seasonal influenza vaccinations each recruit few new T cells.

MiXCR was run by TCRdb on the RT-PCR reads, yielding one entry per CDR3 protein. This sample has about 800,000 distinct CDR3 sequences, with 21% found just once. The germline CDR1 and CDR2 sequences are MNHEY and SVGAGI. V was clipped by 2 bases and J by 2 bases, with 7 bases between them. The CDR3 has 15 residues. This clonotype has just a few counts. Its antigen remains unidentified. Here the sequenced sample was PBMCs from blood, taken about 5 days after vaccination. This receptor was obtained from a man in his fifties who received an inactivated influenza vaccine. The chain uses TRBV6-5 and TRBJ2-6; TRBD2 is a possible D gene (6 bases). In DNA form, the CDR3 reads TGTGCCAGCAGTTACCGGGGGACTGGGGCCAACGTCCTGACTTTC. Encoded protein: CASSYRGTGANVLTF.